This T cell receptor (beta chain) was documented in a study of blood T cells in healthy people across ages. This clonotype appeared a few times. As yet, its antigen is unknown. The use of a sample-barcoded 5' primer and a J-beta primer mix characterized a second PCR of roughly 7 to 12 cycles. TCRdb called the 5' RACE reads again in MiXCR, with one record for every CDR3 protein. The sample holds hundreds of thousands of distinct CDR3 sequences, roughly 64% seen once. Whole-study findings and limits: Age brought a roughly linear fall in TCR beta diversity measured per million T cells.

The CDR3 runs to 13 residues. Unmatched junction bases numbered 5, after V lost 6 bases and J lost 0 bases. Per germline, CDR1 DFQATT and CDR2 SNEGSKA (reference sequence). Sequencing was carried out using blood. This rearrangement joins TRBV20-1 to TRBJ2-7; TRBD1 agrees at 7 bases. This clonotype originated in a man aged 30 to 45 in good health. The CDR3 DNA sequence: TGCAGTGCCGGACAGGCGGTCTCCTACGAGCAGTACTTC. Its translation is CSAGQAVSYEQYF.